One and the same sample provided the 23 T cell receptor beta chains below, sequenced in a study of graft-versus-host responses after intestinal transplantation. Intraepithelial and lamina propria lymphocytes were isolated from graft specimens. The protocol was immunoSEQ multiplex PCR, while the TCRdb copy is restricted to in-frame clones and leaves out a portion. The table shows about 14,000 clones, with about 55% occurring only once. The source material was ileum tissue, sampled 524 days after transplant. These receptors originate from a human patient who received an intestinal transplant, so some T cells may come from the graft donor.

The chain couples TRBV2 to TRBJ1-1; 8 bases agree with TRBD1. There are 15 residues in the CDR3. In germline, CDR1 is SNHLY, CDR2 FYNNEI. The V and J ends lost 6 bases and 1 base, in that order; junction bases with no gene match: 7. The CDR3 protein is CASSSTQGENTEAFF. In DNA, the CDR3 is TGTGCCAGCAGCTCCACACAGGGGGAGAACACTGAAGCTTTCTTT.

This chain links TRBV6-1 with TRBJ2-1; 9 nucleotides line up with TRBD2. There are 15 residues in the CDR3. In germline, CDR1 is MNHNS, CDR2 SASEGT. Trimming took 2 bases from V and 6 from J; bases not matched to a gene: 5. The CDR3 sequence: CASSESTSGGNEQFF. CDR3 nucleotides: TGTGCCAGCAGTGAATCGACTAGCGGCGGCAATGAGCAGTTCTTC.

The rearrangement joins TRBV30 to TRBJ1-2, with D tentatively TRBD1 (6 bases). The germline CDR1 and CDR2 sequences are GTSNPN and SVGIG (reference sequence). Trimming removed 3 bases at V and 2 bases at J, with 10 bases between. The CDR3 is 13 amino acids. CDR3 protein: CAWSLGQNYGYTF. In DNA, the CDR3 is TGTGCCTGGAGCCTCGGACAGAACTATGGCTACACCTTC.

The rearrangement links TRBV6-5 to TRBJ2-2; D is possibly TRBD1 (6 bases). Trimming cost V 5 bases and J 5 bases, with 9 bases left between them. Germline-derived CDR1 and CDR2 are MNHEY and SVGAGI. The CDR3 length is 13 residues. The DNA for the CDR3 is TGTGCCAGCAGTAGGGGGAGAACCGGGGAGCTGTTTTTT. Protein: CASSRGRTGELFF.

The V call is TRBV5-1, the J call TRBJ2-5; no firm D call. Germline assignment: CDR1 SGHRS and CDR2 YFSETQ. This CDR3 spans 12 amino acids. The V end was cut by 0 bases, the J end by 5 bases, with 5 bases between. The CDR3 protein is CASSLAFETQYF. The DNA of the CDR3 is TGCGCCAGCAGCTTGGCGTTTGAGACCCAGTACTTC.

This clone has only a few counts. CDR3: CASSLAGGGGEKLFF. The CDR3 DNA is TGCGCCAGCAGCTTGGCCGGGGGGGGCGGGGAAAAACTGTTTTTT. The rearrangement joins TRBV5-1 to TRBJ1-4; maybe TRBD1 (6 bases). Trimming cost V 0 bases and J 8 bases, with 14 bases left between them. Germline values: CDR1 SGHRS, CDR2 YFSETQ. The CDR3 is 15 residues long.

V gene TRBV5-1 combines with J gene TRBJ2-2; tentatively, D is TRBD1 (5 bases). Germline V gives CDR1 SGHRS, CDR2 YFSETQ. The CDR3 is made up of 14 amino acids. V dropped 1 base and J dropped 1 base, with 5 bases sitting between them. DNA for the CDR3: TGCGCCAGCAGCTTGACAGGGAACACCGGGGAGCTGTTTTTT. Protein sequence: CASSLTGNTGELFF.

CDR3 sequence reads: CASGQTDTEAFF. The CDR3 region has the DNA TGTGCCAGCGGCCAAACGGACACTGAAGCTTTCTTT. The chain is built from TRBV10-3 and TRBJ1-1; D is undetermined. Deletions cut 10 bases from V and 3 bases from J, with 12 bases between. Per the germline V gene, CDR1 is ENHRY and CDR2 is SYGVKD. The CDR3 is made up of 12 amino acids.

Here the CDR3 DNA reads TGTGCCAGCAGTGACTCGACTAGCGGGCCAGATACGCAGTATTTT. Translated, it gives CASSDSTSGPDTQYF. V gene TRBV6-4 combines with J gene TRBJ2-3, with TRBD2 identical over 10 bases. CDR1 MRHNA and CDR2 SNTAGT come from the germline V gene. V lost 0 bases, J lost 4 bases, and 1 base stayed unmatched. The CDR3 is 15 residues long.

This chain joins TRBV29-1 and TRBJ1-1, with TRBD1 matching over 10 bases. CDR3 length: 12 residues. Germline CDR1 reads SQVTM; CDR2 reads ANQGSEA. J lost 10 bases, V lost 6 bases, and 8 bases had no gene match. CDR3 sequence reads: CSVNSGTGVAFF. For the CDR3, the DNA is TGCAGCGTCAATTCGGGGACAGGGGTAGCTTTCTTT.

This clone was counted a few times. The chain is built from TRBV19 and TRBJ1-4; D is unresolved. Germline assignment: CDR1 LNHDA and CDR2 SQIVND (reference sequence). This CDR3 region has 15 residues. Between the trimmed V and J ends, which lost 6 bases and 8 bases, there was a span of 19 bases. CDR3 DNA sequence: TGTGCCAGTAGCCTGACGGGTTCGGGAGGAGAAAAACTGTTTTTT. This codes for CASSLTGSGGEKLFF.

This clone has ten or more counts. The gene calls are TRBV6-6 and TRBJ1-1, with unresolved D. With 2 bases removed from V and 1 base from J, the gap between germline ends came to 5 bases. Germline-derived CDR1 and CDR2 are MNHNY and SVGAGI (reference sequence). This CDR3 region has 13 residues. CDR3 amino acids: CASSYGGNTEAFF. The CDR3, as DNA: TGTGCCAGCAGTTACGGAGGGAACACTGAAGCTTTCTTT.

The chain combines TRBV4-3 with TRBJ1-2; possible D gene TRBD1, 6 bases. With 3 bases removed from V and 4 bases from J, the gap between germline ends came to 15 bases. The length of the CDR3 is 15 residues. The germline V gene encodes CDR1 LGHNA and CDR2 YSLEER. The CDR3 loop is CASSHPGQPSYGYTF. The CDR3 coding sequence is TGCGCCAGCAGCCACCCAGGACAGCCTAGCTATGGCTACACCTTC.

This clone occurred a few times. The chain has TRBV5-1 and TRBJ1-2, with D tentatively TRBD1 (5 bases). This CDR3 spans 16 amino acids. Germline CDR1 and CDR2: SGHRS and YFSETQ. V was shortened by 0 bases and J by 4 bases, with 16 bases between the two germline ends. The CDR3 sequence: CASSLEGGRGFYGYTF. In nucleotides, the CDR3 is TGCGCCAGCAGCTTGGAAGGAGGGCGGGGGTTCTATGGCTACACCTTC.

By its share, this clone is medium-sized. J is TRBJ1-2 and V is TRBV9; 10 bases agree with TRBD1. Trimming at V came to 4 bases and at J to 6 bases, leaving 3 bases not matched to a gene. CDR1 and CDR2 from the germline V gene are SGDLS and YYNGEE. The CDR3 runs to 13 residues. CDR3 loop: CASSPGQGDGYTF. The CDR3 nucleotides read TGTGCCAGCAGCCCTGGACAGGGGGATGGCTACACCTTC.

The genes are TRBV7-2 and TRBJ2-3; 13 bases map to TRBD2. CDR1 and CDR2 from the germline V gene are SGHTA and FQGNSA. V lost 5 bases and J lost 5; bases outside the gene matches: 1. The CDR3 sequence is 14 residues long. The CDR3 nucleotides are TGTGCCAGCAGCCGGACTAGCGGGGGAGATACGCAGTATTTT. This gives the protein CASSRTSGGDTQYF.

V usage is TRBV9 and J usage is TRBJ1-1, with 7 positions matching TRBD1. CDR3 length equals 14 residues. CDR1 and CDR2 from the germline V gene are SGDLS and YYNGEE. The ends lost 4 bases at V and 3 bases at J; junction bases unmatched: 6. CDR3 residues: CASSQGTVDTEAFF. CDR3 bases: TGTGCCAGCAGCCAGGGGACAGTGGACACTGAAGCTTTCTTT. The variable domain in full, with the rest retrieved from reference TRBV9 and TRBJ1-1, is DSGVTQTPKHLITATGQRVTLRCSPRSGDLSVYWYQQSLDQGLQFLIQYYNGEERAKGNILERFSAQQFPDLHSELNLSSLELGDSALYFCASSQGTVDTEAFFGQGTRLTVV.

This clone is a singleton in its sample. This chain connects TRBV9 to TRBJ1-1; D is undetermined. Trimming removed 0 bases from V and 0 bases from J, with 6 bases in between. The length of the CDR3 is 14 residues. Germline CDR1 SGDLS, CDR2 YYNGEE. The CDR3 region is CASSVDGVNTEAFF. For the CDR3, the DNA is TGTGCCAGCAGCGTAGACGGGGTGAACACTGAAGCTTTCTTT.

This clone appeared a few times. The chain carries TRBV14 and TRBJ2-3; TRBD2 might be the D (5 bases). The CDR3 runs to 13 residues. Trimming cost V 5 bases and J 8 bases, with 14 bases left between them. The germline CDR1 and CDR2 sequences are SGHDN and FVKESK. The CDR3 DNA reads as TGTGCCAGCAGCTCTAGTCCGGCGGGTACGCAGTATTTT. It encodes CASSSSPAGTQYF.

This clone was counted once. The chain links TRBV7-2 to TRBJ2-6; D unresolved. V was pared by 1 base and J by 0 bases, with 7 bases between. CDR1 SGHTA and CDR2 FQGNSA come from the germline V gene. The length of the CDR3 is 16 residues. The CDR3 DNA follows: TGTGCCAGCAGCTTAGGGGCGTACTCTGGGGCCAACGTCCTGACTTTC. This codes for CASSLGAYSGANVLTF. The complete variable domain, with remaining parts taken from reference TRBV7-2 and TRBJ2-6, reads GAGVSQSPSNKVTEKGKDVELRCDPISGHTALYWYRQSLGQGLEFLIYFQGNSAPDKSGLPSDRFSAERTGGSVSTLTIQRTQQEDSAVYLCASSLGAYSGANVLTFGAGSRLTVL.

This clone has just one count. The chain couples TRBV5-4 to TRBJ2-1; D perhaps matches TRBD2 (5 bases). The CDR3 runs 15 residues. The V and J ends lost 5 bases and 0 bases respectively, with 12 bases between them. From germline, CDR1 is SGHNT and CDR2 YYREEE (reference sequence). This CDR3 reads CASRRVGSSYNEQFF. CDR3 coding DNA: TGTGCCAGCAGGCGGGTGGGAAGCTCCTACAATGAGCAGTTCTTC.

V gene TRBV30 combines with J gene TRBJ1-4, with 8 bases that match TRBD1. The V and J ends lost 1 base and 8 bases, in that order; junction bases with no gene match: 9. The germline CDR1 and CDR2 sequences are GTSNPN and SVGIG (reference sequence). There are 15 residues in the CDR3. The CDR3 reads CAWSEARGLREKLFF. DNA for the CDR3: TGTGCCTGGAGTGAGGCCAGGGGGCTGAGGGAAAAACTGTTTTTT. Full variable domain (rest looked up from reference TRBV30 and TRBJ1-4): SQTIHQWPATLVQPVGSPLSLECTVEGTSNPNLYWYRQAAGRGLQLLFYSVGIGQISSEVPQNLSASRPQDRQFILSSKKLLLSDSGFYLCAWSEARGLREKLFFGSGTQLSVL.

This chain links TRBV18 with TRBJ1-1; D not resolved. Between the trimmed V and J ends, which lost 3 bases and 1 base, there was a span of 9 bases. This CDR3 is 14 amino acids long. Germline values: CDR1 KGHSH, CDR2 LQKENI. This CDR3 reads CASSPQTPNTEAFF. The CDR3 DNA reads TGTGCCAGCTCACCCCAAACACCGAACACTGAAGCTTTCTTT.